This TCR beta chain comes out of a study of T-cell memory formation after mild COVID-19. For the study at large: Largely, TCR clusters stayed within a single donor. The study, taken as a whole, reports: A subset of responding clones appeared in pre-infection memory, suggesting cross-reactive memory joined. Mainly CM and EM harbored the contracting CD4+ clones; mainly EMRA harbored the CD8+ ones.

Details on this clonotype: Its antigen is still unknown.

The CDR3 contains 13 residues. The ends were cut back, 6 bases at V and 5 bases at J, with 13 bases in the middle. From germline, CDR1 is SNHLY and CDR2 FYNNEI. Each CDR3 protein is one row after TCRdb ran MiXCR on the 5' RACE reads. The sample has around 300,000 distinct CDR3 sequences; approximately 14% are singletons. V gene TRBV2 combines with J gene TRBJ2-5; the D gene is possibly TRBD2 (5 bases). Input material: PBMCs or a T cell subset sorted from them (not recorded which). This TCR derives from a man between 18 and 35 years old who had mild COVID-19 (a few samples of this study predate the infection). Cell type and time point are not known. CDR3 sequence: CASSMEVVETQYF. The CDR3 DNA follows: TGTGCCAGCAGCATGGAGGTCGTGGAGACCCAGTACTTC.